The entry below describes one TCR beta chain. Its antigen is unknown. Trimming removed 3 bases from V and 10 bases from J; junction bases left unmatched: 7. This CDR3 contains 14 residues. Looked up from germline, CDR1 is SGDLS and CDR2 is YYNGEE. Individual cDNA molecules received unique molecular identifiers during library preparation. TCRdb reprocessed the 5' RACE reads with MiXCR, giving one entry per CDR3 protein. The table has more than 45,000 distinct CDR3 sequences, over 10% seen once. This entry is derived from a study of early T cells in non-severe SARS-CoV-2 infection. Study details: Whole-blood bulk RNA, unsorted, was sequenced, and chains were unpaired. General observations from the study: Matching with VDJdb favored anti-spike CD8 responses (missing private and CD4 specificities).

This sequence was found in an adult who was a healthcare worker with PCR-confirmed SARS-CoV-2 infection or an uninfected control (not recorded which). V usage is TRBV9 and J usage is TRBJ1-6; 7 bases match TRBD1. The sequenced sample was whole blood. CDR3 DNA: TGTGCCAGCAGCGCAAGACAGGGAGGATCACCCCTCCACTTT. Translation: CASSARQGGSPLHF.